This TCR beta chain came from a study of control samples from healthy donors and cancer patients. V lost 0 bases to trimming and J lost 5 bases, with 13 bases between them. This CDR3 is 14 amino acids long. The germline CDR1 and CDR2 sequences are GTSNPN and SVGIG (reference sequence). Profiled with immunoSEQ multiplex PCR; TCRdb holds only in-frame clones, not every one. Of about 140,000 clones in the sample, about 90% are singletons; the top ten hold over 6%. The clonotype originates from a man younger than 30 in good health. This chain uses TRBV30 with TRBJ1-2; no clear D gene. The sequenced sample was blood. The CDR3 DNA reads TGTGCCTGGAGTGTACACGGAGGAGGGTATGGCTACACCTTC. This sequence encodes CAWSVHGGGYGYTF.